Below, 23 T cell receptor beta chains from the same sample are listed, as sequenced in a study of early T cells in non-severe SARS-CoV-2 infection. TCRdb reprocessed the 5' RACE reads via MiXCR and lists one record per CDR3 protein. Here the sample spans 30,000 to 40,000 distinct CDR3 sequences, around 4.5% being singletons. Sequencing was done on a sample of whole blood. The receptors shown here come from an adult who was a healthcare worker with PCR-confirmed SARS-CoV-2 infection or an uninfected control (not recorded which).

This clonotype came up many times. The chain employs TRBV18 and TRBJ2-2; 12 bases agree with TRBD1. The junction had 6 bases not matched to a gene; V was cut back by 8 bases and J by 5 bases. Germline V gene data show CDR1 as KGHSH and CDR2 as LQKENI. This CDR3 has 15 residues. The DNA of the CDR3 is TGTGCCAGCCCAGGGACAGGGGGCGCAACCGGGGAGCTGTTTTTT. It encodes CASPGTGGATGELFF.

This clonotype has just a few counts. The CDR3 region is CASSESGSYEQYF. The CDR3 bases are TGTGCCAGCAGTGAATCGGGGAGCTACGAGCAGTACTTC. This chain joins TRBV6-1 and TRBJ2-7; tentatively, D is TRBD2 (5 bases). Between the trimmed V and J ends, which lost 2 bases and 3 bases, there was a span of 8 bases. CDR3 length equals 13 residues. Per germline, CDR1 MNHNS and CDR2 SASEGT.

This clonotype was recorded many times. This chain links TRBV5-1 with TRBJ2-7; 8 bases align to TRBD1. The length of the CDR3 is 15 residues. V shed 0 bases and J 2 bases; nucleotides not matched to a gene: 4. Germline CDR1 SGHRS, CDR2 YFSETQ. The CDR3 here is CASSLDWGQAYEQYF. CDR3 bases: TGCGCCAGCAGCTTGGATTGGGGACAGGCCTACGAGCAGTACTTC.

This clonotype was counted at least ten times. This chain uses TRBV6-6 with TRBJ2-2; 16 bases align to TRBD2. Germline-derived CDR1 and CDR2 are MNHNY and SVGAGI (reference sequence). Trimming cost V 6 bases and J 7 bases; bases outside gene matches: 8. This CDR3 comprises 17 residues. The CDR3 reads CASSPGLAGGHGGELFF. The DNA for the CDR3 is TGTGCCAGCAGCCCGGGACTAGCGGGAGGGCATGGCGGGGAGCTGTTTTTT.

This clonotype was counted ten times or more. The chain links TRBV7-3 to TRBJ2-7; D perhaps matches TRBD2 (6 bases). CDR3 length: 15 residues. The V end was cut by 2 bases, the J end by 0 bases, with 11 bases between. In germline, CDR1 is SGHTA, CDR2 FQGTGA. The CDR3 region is CASSLDGGGSYEQYF. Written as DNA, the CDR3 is TGTGCCAGCAGCTTAGACGGGGGAGGCTCCTACGAGCAGTACTTC. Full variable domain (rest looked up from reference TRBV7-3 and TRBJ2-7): GAGVSQTPSNKVTEKGKYVELRCDPISGHTALYWYRQSLGQGPEFLIYFQGTGAADDSGLPNDRFFAVRPEGSVSTLKIQRTERGDSAVYLCASSLDGGGSYEQYFGPGTRLTVT.

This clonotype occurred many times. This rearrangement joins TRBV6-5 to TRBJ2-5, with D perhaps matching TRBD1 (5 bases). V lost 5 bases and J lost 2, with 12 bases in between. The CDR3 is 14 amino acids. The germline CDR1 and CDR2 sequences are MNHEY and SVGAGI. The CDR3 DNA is TGTGCCAGCAGTATGGACACATGGCAAGAGACCCAGTACTTC. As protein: CASSMDTWQETQYF.

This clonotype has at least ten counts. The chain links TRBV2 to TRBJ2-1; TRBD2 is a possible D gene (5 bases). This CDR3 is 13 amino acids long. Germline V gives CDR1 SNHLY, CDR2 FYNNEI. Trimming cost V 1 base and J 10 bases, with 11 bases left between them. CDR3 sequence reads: CASSEVEGWEQFF. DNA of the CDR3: TGTGCCAGCAGTGAAGTAGAGGGTTGGGAGCAGTTCTTC. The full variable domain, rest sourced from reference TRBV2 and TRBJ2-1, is EPEVTQTPSHQVTQMGQEVILRCVPISNHLYFYWYRQILGQKVEFLVSFYNNEISEKSEIFDDQFSVERPDGSNFTLKIRSTKLEDSAMYFCASSEVEGWEQFFGPGTRLTVL.

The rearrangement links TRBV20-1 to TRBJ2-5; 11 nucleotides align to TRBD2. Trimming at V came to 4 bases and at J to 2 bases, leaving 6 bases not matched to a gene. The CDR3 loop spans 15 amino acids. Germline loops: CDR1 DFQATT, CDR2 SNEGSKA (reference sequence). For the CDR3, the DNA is TGCAGTGCTACCGGGACTAGCGGCTTACAAGAGACCCAGTACTTC. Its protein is CSATGTSGLQETQYF.

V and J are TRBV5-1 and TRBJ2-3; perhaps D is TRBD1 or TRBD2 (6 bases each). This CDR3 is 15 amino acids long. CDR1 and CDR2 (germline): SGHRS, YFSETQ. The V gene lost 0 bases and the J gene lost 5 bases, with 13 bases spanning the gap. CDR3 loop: CASSLDTGAKDTQYF. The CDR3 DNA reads TGCGCCAGCAGCTTGGATACGGGGGCCAAAGATACGCAGTATTTT.

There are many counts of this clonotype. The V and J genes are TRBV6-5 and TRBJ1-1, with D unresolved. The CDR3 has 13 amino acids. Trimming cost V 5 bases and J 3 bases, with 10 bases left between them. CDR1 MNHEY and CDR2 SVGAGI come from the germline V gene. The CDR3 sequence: CASSTEGDTEAFF. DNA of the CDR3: TGTGCCAGCAGTACGGAAGGAGACACTGAAGCTTTCTTT.

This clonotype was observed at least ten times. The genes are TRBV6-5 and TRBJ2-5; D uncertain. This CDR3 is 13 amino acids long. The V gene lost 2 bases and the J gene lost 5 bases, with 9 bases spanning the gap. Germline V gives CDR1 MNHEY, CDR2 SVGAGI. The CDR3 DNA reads TGTGCCAGCAGTTACAACCCGACGGAGACCCAGTACTTC. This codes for CASSYNPTETQYF.

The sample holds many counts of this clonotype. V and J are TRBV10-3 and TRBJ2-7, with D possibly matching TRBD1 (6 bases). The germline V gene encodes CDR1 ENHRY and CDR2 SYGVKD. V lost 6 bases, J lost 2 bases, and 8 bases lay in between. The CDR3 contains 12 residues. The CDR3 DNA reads TGTGCCATCAGCAGGGGTGCCTACGAGCAGTACTTC. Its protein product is CAISRGAYEQYF.

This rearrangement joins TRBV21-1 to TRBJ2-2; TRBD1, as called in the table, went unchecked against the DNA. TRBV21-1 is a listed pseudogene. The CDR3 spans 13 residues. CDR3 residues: CAGAGRPPGELFF. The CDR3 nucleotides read TGTGCCGGGGCCGGGAGACCCCCCGGGGAGCTGTTTTTT.

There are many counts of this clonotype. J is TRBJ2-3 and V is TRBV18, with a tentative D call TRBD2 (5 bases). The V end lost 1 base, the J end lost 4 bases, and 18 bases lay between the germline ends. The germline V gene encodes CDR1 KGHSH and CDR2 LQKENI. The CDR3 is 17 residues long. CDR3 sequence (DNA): TGTGCCAGCTCACCACAGGAAGAGGGAATGGGGTCAGATACGCAGTATTTT. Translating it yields CASSPQEEGMGSDTQYF. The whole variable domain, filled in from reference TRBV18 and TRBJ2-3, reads NAGVMQNPRHLVRRRGQEARLRCSPMKGHSHVYWYRQLPEEGLKFMVYLQKENIIDESGMPKERFSAEFPKEGPSILRIQQVVRGDSAAYFCASSPQEEGMGSDTQYFGPGTRLTVL.

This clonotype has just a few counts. The CDR3 is CASSPGTPDLNEQFF. CDR3 nucleotides: TGTGCCAGCAGCCCCGGGACTCCCGACTTGAATGAGCAGTTCTTC. The gene calls are TRBV7-6 and TRBJ2-1, with a possible D match to TRBD2 (6 bases). V was clipped by 5 bases and J by 7 bases, with 18 bases between them. Germline V gives CDR1 SGHVS, CDR2 FNYEAQ. The CDR3 has 15 residues.

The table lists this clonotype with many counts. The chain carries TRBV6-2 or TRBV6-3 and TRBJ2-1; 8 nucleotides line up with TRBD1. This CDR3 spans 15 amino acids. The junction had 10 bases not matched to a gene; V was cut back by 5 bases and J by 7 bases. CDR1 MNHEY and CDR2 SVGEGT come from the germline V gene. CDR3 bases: TGTGCCAGCAGTCCCGGGACAGGCTTGCAGAATGAGCAGTTCTTC. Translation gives CASSPGTGLQNEQFF.

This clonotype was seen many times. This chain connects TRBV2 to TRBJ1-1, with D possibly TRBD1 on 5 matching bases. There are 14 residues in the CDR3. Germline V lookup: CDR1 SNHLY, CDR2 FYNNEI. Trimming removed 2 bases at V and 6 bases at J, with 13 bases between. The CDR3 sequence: CASSEQGGYSEAFF. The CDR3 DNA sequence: TGTGCCAGCAGTGAACAGGGAGGTTACTCTGAAGCTTTCTTT.

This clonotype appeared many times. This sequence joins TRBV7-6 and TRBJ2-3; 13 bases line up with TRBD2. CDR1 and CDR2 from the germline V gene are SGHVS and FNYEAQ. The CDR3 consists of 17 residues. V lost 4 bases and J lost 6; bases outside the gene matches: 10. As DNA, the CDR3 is TGTGCCAGCAGCTACGGCCGGACTAGCGGGAGTACGGATACGCAGTATTTT. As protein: CASSYGRTSGSTDTQYF.

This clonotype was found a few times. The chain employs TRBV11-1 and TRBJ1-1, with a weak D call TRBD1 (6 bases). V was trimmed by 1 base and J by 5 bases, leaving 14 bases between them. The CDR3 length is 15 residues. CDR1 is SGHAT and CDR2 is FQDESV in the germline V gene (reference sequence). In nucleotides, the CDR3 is TGTGCCAGCAGCTTAGAACGGGGGGCTCTGACTGAAGCTTTCTTT. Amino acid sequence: CASSLERGALTEAFF. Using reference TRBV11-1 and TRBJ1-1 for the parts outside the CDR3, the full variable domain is EAEVAQSPRYKITEKSQAVAFWCDPISGHATLYWYRQILGQGPELLVQFQDESVVDDSQLPKDRFSAERLKGVDSTLKIQPAELGDSAMYLCASSLERGALTEAFFGQGTRLTVV.

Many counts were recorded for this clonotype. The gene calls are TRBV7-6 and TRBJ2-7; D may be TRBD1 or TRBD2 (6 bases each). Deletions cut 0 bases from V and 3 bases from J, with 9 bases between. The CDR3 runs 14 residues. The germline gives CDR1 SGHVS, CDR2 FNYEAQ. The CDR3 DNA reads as TGTGCCAGCAGCTTAGCGGAGGGGGGCTACGAGCAGTACTTC. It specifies CASSLAEGGYEQYF.

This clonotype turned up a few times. CDR3 residues: CASSSGTSGRIGTYNEQFF. Written as DNA, the CDR3 is TGTGCCAGCTCGTCCGGGACTAGCGGGAGAATTGGCACCTACAATGAGCAGTTCTTC. This chain links TRBV18 with TRBJ2-1; TRBD2 aligns across 14 bases. CDR3 length: 19 amino acids. Germline V gene data show CDR1 as KGHSH and CDR2 as LQKENI. J lost 2 bases, V lost 6 bases, and 12 bases had no gene match.

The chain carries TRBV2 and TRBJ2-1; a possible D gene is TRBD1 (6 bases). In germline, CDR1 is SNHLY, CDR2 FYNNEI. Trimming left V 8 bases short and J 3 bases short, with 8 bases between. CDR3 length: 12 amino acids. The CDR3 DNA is TGTGCCAGCGGACAGAGCTACAATGAGCAGTTCTTC. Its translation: CASGQSYNEQFF. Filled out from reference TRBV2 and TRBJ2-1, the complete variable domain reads EPEVTQTPSHQVTQMGQEVILRCVPISNHLYFYWYRQILGQKVEFLVSFYNNEISEKSEIFDDQFSVERPDGSNFTLKIRSTKLEDSAMYFCASGQSYNEQFFGPGTRLTVL.

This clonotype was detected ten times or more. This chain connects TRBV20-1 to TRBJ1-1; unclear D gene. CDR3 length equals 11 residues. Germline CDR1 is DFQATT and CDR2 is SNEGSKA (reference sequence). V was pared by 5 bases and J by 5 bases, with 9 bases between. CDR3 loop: CSALGRTEAFF. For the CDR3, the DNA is TGCAGTGCTTTAGGGAGGACTGAAGCTTTCTTT.